This entry lists 3 T cell receptor beta chains sequenced from one sample in a study of blood T cell repertoires in COVID-19. The method was immunoSEQ multiplex PCR; TCRdb's version includes in-frame clones alone and lacks a portion of them. The sample carries approximately 190,000 clones, about 80% recorded once. Material for sequencing was peripheral blood. The receptors here all came from a man aged 55 to 69 with acute or convalescent COVID-19.

The V gene is TRBV11-2, the J gene TRBJ2-1; 12 bases are a match to TRBD1. The CDR3 totals 15 residues. CDR1 and CDR2 (germline): SGHAT, FQNNGV. J gave up 8 bases and V 6 bases, and 8 bases lay outside the gene matches. The CDR3 loop is CASRSQGQGADEQFF. The CDR3 DNA is TGTGCCAGCAGGTCTCAGGGACAGGGGGCCGATGAGCAGTTCTTC.

This clone was counted a single time. The chain has TRBV4-3 and TRBJ1-6; no firm D call. The germline V and J ends were trimmed by 0 bases and 7 bases, with 10 bases remaining between them. The length of the CDR3 is 15 residues. Germline V gene data show CDR1 as LGHNA and CDR2 as YSLEER. The CDR3 loop reads CASSQDPGWNSPLHF. The CDR3 DNA reads TGCGCCAGCAGCCAAGATCCGGGTTGGAATTCACCCCTCCACTTT.

The chain has TRBV18 and TRBJ2-1; 8 bases match TRBD1. The CDR3 covers 16 residues. The V segment lost 3 bases and the J segment 5 bases; nucleotides outside the gene matches: 9. Germline V gene lookup returns CDR1 KGHSH and CDR2 LQKENI. As DNA, the CDR3 is TGTGCCAGCTCACCTCCCGACAGGGGCTTTAACAATGAGCAGTTCTTC. Amino acid sequence: CASSPPDRGFNNEQFF.